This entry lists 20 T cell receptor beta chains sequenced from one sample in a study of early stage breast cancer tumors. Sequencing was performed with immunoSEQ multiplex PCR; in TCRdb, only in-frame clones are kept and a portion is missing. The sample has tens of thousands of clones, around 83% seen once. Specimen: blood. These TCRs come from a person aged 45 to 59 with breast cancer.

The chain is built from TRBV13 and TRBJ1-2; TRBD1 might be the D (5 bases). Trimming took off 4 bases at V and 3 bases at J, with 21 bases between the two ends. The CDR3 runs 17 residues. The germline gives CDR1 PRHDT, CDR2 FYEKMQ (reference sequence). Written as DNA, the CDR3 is TGTGCCAGCAGCTGGGGGGGGTCCGTCCTTAGGCACTATGGCTACACCTTC. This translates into CASSWGGSVLRHYGYTF.

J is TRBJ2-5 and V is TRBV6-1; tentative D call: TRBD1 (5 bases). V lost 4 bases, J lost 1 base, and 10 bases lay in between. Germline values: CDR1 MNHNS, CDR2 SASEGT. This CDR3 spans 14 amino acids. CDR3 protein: CASSGAGSQETQYF. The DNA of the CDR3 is TGTGCCAGCAGTGGAGCAGGGTCCCAAGAGACCCAGTACTTC.

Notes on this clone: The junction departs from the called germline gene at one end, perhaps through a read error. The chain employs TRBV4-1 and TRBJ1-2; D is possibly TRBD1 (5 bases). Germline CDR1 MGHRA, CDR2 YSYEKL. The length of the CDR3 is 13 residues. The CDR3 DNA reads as TGCGCCAGCAGCCAAGCCTGGGACGGTTGGCCTTACTTC. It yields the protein CASSQAWDGWPYF.

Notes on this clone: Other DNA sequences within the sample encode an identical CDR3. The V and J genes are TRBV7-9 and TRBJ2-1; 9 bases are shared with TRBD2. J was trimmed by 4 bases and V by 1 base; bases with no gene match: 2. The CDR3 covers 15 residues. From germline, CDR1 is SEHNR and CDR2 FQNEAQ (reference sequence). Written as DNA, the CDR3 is TGTGCCAGCAGCTTAGGGCTAGCGGGATACAATGAGCAGTTCTTC. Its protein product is CASSLGLAGYNEQFF.

CDR3 in DNA: TGCGCCAGCAGTGTAGGGTTTAACACCGGGGAGCTGTTTTTT. It encodes CASSVGFNTGELFF. The chain is built from TRBV10-1 and TRBJ2-2; D gene ambiguous. The V gene's germline CDR1 is WNHNN and CDR2 SYGVQD (reference sequence). The CDR3 contains 14 residues. V was clipped by 4 bases and J by 2 bases, with 8 bases between them.

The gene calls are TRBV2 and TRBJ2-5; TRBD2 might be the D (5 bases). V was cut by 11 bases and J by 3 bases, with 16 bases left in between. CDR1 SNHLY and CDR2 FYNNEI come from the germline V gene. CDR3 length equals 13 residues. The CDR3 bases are TGTGCCGGTGATGCCGGGGTGAAAGAGACCCAGTACTTC. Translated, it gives CAGDAGVKETQYF.

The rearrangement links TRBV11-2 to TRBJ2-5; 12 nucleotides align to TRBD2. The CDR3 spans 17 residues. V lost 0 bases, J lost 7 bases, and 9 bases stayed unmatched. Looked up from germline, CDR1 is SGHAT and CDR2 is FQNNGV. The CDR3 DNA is TGTGCCAGCAGCTTAGATAGGGCTAGCGGGGGGGTTGGGACCCAGTACTTC. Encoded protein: CASSLDRASGGVGTQYF.

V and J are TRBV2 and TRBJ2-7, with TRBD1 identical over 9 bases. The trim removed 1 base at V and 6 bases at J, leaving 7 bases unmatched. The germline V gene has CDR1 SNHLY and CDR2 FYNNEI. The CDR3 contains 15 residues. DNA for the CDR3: TGTGCCAGCAGTGAAGTGGACAGGGGTGTAACCGAGCAGTACTTC. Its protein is CASSEVDRGVTEQYF. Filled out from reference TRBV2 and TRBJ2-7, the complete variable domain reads EPEVTQTPSHQVTQMGQEVILRCVPISNHLYFYWYRQILGQKVEFLVSFYNNEISEKSEIFDDQFSVERPDGSNFTLKIRSTKLEDSAMYFCASSEVDRGVTEQYFGPGTRLTVT.

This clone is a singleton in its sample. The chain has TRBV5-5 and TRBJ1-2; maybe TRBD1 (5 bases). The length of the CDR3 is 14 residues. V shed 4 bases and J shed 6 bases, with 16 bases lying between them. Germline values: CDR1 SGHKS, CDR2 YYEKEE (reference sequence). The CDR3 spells CASSEGTARNGYTF. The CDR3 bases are TGTGCCAGCAGCGAGGGGACGGCGAGGAATGGCTACACCTTC.

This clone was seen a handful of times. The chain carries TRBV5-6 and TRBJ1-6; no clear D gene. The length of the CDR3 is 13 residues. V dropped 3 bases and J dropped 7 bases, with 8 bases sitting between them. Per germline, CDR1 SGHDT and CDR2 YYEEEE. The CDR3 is CASSYARNSPLHF. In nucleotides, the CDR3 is TGTGCCAGCAGCTACGCACGGAATTCACCCCTCCACTTT.

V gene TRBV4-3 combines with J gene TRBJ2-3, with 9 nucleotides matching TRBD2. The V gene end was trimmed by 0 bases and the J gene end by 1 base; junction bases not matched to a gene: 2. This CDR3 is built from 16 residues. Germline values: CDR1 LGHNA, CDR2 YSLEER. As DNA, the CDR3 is TGCGCCAGCAGCCAAGATGGCGGGAGGGGCACAGATACGCAGTATTTT. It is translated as CASSQDGGRGTDTQYF.

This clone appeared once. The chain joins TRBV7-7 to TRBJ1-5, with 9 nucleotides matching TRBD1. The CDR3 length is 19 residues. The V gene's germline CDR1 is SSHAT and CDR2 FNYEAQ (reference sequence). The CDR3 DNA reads TGTGTAACCAATAACGAGAAAGGACAGGGGCATTATAGCAATCAGCCCCAGCATTTT. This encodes CVTNNEKGQGHYSNQPQHF.

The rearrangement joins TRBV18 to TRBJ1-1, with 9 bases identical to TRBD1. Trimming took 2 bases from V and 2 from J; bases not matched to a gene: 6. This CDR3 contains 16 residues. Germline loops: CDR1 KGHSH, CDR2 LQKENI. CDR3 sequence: CASSPLLGQGNTEAFF. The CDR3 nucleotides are TGTGCCAGCTCACCATTATTGGGACAGGGAAACACTGAAGCTTTCTTT.

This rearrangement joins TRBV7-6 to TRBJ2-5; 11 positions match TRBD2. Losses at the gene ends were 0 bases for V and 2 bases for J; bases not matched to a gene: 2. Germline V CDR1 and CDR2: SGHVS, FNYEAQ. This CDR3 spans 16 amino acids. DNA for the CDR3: TGTGCCAGCAGCTTAGCCGTAGCGGGGGGGCAAGAGACCCAGTACTTC. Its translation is CASSLAVAGGQETQYF.

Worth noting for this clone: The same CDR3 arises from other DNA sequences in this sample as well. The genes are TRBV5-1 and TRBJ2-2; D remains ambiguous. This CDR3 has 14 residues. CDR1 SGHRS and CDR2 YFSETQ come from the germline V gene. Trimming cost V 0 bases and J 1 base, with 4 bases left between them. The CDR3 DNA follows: TGCGCCAGCAGCTTGGGCGGGAACACCGGGGAGCTGTTTTTT. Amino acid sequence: CASSLGGNTGELFF. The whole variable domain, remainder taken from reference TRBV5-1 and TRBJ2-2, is KAGVTQTPRYLIKTRGQQVTLSCSPISGHRSVSWYQQTPGQGLQFLFEYFSETQRNKGNFPGRFSGRQFSNSRSEMNVSTLELGDSALYLCASSLGGNTGELFFGEGSRLTVL.

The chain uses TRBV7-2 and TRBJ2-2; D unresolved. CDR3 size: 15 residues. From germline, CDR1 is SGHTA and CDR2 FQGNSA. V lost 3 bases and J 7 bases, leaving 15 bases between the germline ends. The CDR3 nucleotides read TGTGCCAGCAGCTTGTTTTATTCTACTAACGGGGAGCTGTTTTTT. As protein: CASSLFYSTNGELFF.

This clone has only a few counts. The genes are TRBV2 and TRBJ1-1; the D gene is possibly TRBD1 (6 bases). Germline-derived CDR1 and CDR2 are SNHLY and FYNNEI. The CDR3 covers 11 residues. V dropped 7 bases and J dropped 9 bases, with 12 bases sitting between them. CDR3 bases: TGTGCCAGCACTACAGGGTACAAAGCTTTCTTT. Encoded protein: CASTTGYKAFF. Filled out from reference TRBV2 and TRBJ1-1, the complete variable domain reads EPEVTQTPSHQVTQMGQEVILRCVPISNHLYFYWYRQILGQKVEFLVSFYNNEISEKSEIFDDQFSVERPDGSNFTLKIRSTKLEDSAMYFCASTTGYKAFFGQGTRLTVV.

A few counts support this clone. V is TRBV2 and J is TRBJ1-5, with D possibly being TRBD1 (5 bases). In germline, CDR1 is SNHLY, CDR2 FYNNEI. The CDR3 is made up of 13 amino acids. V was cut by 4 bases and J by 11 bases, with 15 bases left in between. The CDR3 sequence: CASSAPQGGAQHF. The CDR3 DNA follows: TGTGCCAGCAGTGCCCCCCAGGGTGGCGCCCAGCATTTT.

The CDR3 is CASSRDRDAGELFF. The CDR3, as DNA: TGTGCCAGCAGCCGCGACAGGGACGCCGGGGAGCTGTTTTTT. The J gene is TRBJ2-2, the V gene TRBV6-5; 7 nucleotides agree with TRBD1. Germline V gene sequence: CDR1 MNHEY, CDR2 SVGAGI. V gave up 6 bases and J gave up 6 bases; unmatched junction bases: 7. The CDR3 sequence is 14 residues long.

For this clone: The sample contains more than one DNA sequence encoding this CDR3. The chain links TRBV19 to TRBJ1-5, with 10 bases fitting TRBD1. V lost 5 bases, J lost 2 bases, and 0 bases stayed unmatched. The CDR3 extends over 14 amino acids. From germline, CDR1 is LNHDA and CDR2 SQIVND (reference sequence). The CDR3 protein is CASSGQGGNQPQHF. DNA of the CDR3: TGTGCCAGTAGTGGACAGGGGGGCAATCAGCCCCAGCATTTT.